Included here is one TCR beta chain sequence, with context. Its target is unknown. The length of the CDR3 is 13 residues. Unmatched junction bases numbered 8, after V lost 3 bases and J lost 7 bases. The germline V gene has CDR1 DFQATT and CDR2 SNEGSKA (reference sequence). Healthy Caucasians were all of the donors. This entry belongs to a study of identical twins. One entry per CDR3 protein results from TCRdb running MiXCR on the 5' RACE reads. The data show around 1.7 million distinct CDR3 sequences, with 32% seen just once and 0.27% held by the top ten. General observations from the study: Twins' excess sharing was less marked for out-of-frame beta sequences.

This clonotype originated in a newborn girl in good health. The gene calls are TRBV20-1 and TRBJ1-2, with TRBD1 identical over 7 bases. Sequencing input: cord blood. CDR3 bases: TGCAGTGCTAGGATAGACAGGGTCGGTGGCTACACCTTC. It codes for CSARIDRVGGYTF.